The following is a T cell receptor (beta chain) sequence with its context. The antigen it binds to is not known. Within one base of it there is no much larger clone, and no base qualities were kept. Preparation of the library involved the immunoSEQ multiplex PCR assay. Following the manufacturer's protocol, the hsTCRB Kit was used to amplify rearranged TCR beta chain sequences. An Illumina MiSeq was used to sequence the TCRB libraries. For the original study's pipeline: The proprietary platform of the kit vendor was used for demultiplexing, trimming and gene mapping. TCRdb holds this immuneACCESS table with in-frame rearrangements only. Some clones are missing; in checked studies, unresolved V genes explain under half, and the rest has no known cause. For V, J and clone size, that table is used; D and trimming come from the DNA. For this sample there are some 62,000 clones; 80% to 85% appear just once. The ten top clones hold roughly 4% of the sample.

The sample's time point label, decoded: week 47, end of study. Each vaccine dose was 300 ug of a 20-mer mutant IDH1 peptide in Montanide, given subcutaneously with topical imiquimod. Patients were given eight vaccinations, in weeks 1, 3, 5, 7, 11, 15, 19 and 23, which matched visits V03 through V10. All donors had newly diagnosed IDH1-mutant astrocytomas of WHO grade 3 or 4 that showed loss of nuclear ATRX. The samples were drawn from NOA16, a multicentre, single-arm, open-label phase I trial in Germany that tested a mutant IDH1 peptide vaccine in humans for the first time. Genomic DNA for TCRB sequencing was isolated from EDTA blood with the DNeasy Blood and Tissue Kit. The sample comes from a study of a mutant IDH1 vaccine in newly diagnosed glioma (dated by TCRdb to the early 2020s). For the wider study: Vaccination started 4-6 weeks after radiotherapy alone, or was given together with temozolomide cycles in the groups whose treatment included chemotherapy. For exploratory analyses, longitudinal TCRB deep sequencing was carried out in about 26 treated patients wherever samples were available. Prior to enrollment, standard therapy consisting of radiotherapy alone, temozolomide alone, or radiochemotherapy with temozolomide had been administered to patients, with the combination being received by most patients. Visit V12 was the week-35 safety follow-up and visit V13 was the week-47 end of study. Of the approximately 29 treated patients, about 62% were male and about 40% were female, and a mean age of around 40 years was recorded. Six visits were used for peripheral blood collection: V03 (baseline), V05, V07, V10, V12 and V13. The full study reports these points: Immune responses induced by the vaccine were seen in over 80% of patients across multiple MHC alleles. The authors noted that analyses of patient blood samples could not be reproduced because of sample limitations. Selection of PBMC samples for TCRB deep sequencing was based on availability. No apparent relationship was observed between pseudoprogression and alterations in the top peripheral T cell clonotypes detected by TCRB sequencing.

Sequencing was performed on PBMCs, taken from a glioma patient whose treatment included an IDH1 peptide vaccine. The TCR originated in a man aged 25-40 years with glioma.

The CDR3 reads as follows: CASSHRNYGTEAFF. The DNA reads TGTGCCAGCAGCCACAGAAATTATGGCACTGAAGCTTTCTTT. Recombination joined TRBV5-4 with TRBJ1-1, with the D gene uncertain. Via the germline V gene (reference sequence), CDR1 is SGHNT and CDR2 YYREEE. Trimming removed 4 bases from V and 4 bases from J, leaving 14 bases between the germline ends. Its CDR3 holds 14 amino acids, cysteine through phenylalanine. CDR3 DNA only is kept here, 42 bases in frame from base 1.